This T cell receptor beta chain emerged from a study of Graves' ophthalmopathy and Graves' hyperthyroidism. Study-wide findings and caveats: Prediction of ophthalmopathy progression reached roughly 68% sensitivity and about 72% specificity.

The authors amplified TCR beta CDR3 regions from RNA transcripts. After a first-round RT-PCR with HTBI primers, a second-round multiplex PCR was run. TCRdb re-called the multiplex PCR reads through MiXCR, storing one row per CDR3 protein. The data show fewer than 400,000 distinct CDR3 sequences, about a sixth seen once. Ten or more counts support this clonotype. Its matching antigen is unknown. V was shortened by 3 bases and J by 6 bases, with 19 bases between the two germline ends. This CDR3 is built from 15 residues. CDR1 SGHRS and CDR2 YFSETQ come from the germline V gene. The authors used Ficoll-Paque density gradient centrifugation to separate PBMCs. The input was approximately 9.3 ml of fresh peripheral blood.

The J gene is TRBJ2-7, the V gene TRBV5-1; tentative D call: TRBD2 (6 bases). The source of this sequence is a woman between 18 and 29 years old with Graves' ophthalmopathy. The sample taken for sequencing was peripheral blood. The CDR3 loop is CASSSGTPDFGEQYF. For the CDR3, the DNA is TGCGCCAGCAGCTCCGGGACTCCCGATTTCGGCGAGCAGTACTTC.